This paragraph reports one T cell receptor (beta chain). This entry is derived from a study of blood T cells in healthy people across ages. V lost 3 bases, J lost 11 bases, and 10 bases stayed unmatched. This CDR3 comprises 13 residues. Germline V gene data show CDR1 as SGHRS and CDR2 as YFSETQ. Then a second PCR, running roughly 6 to 11 cycles, was carried out with a sample-barcoded 5' primer and a J-beta primer mix. Each cDNA molecule was tagged by a template-switch adaptor that had 12 random nucleotides. TCRdb fed the 5' RACE reads into MiXCR, producing one record per CDR3 protein. The sample records some 730,000 distinct CDR3 sequences, 22% being singletons. The individuals who served as donors were healthy Caucasians living in Russia, aged about 6 to 100.

The chain combines TRBV5-1 with TRBJ2-5; the match to TRBD2 covers 7 bases. The TCR was taken from a man in his 70s in good health. The sequenced sample was blood. The CDR3 protein is CASSYRGLRAQYF. CDR3 bases: TGCGCCAGCAGCTACCGGGGACTACGTGCGCAGTACTTC.